Below, one T cell receptor (beta chain) is given with its context. The data originate from a study of control samples from healthy donors and cancer patients. Produced via immunoSEQ multiplex PCR; TCRdb's table is partial and in-frame only. The repertoire consists of about 98,000 clones, with just over 90% occurring once and the leading ten covering 2% to 2.5%. The germline V gene has CDR1 MNHNY and CDR2 SVGAGI (reference sequence). The CDR3 is made up of 13 amino acids. Trimming removed 5 bases from V and 6 bases from J, with 13 bases in between. This clonotype was obtained from a woman aged 18-29 years in good health. The material sequenced was blood. This chain uses TRBV6-6 with TRBJ1-1; weak D call: TRBD1 (6 bases). CDR3 loop: CASSLKGGSEAFF. The CDR3 DNA is TGTGCCAGCAGTCTGAAAGGGGGATCTGAAGCTTTCTTT.